One sample yielded the 26 T cell receptor beta chains listed below, sequenced in a study of blood T cell repertoires in COVID-19. TCRdb's table, derived via immunoSEQ multiplex PCR, lists solely in-frame clones and lacks some. Of about 25,000 clones listed, 87% were seen once; the top ten hold roughly 7.6%. The sequenced sample was peripheral blood. The receptors here all came from a man in his fifties with active COVID-19.

The rearrangement uses TRBV29-1 and TRBJ2-6; 8 positions agree with TRBD1. Trimming at V came to 6 bases and at J to 2 bases, leaving 6 bases not matched to a gene. CDR1 is SQVTM and CDR2 is ANQGSEA in the germline V gene. The CDR3 extends over 15 amino acids. The CDR3 protein is CSVSTGGTGANVLTF. The CDR3 DNA is TGCAGCGTCTCAACAGGGGGTACTGGGGCCAACGTCCTGACTTTC.

J is TRBJ1-4 and V is TRBV29-1, with D tentatively TRBD1 (6 bases). Trimming pared 6 bases from V and 7 bases from J, leaving 12 bases between. Germline CDR1 is SQVTM and CDR2 is ANQGSEA. The CDR3 totals 12 residues. The CDR3 coding sequence is TGCAGCGTAGGCGGGGGCCGTGAAAAACTGTTTTTT. Translated, it gives CSVGGGREKLFF.

The CDR3 region is CASSESPGVYNEQFF. DNA of the CDR3: TGTGCCAGCAGTGAATCCCCGGGGGTTTACAATGAGCAGTTCTTC. This sequence joins TRBV25-1 and TRBJ2-1; D may be TRBD2 (6 bases). The length of the CDR3 is 15 residues. V was clipped by 1 base and J by 4 bases, with 11 bases between them. Per the germline V gene, CDR1 is MGHDK and CDR2 is SYGVNS.

The chain joins TRBV7-9 to TRBJ1-2; possibly TRBD1 for D (5 bases). There are 14 residues in the CDR3. The V gene lost 4 bases and the J gene lost 8 bases, with 17 bases spanning the gap. Germline CDR1 is SEHNR and CDR2 is FQNEAQ (reference sequence). DNA of the CDR3: TGTGCCAGCAGCTCAACCGGGCAGGGCGAAGGCTACACCTTC. Protein product: CASSSTGQGEGYTF.

The V and J genes are TRBV7-9 and TRBJ2-3; 7 nucleotides match TRBD1. The germline V gene encodes CDR1 SEHNR and CDR2 FQNEAQ (reference sequence). The junction had 12 bases not matched to a gene; V was cut back by 1 base and J by 2 bases. This CDR3 is 18 amino acids long. The CDR3 DNA sequence: TGTGCCAGCAGCTTAGAGTGGGGACAGACCTTTTTCACAGATACGCAGTATTTT. Its protein product is CASSLEWGQTFFTDTQYF.

The genes are TRBV5-1 and TRBJ2-3; TRBD2 matches 14 bases. This CDR3 is 16 amino acids long. Germline lookup yields CDR1 SGHRS and CDR2 YFSETQ. Trimming removed 3 bases from V and 4 bases from J; junction bases left unmatched: 4. The CDR3: CASSSGTSGGADTQYF. Written as DNA, the CDR3 is TGCGCCAGCAGCTCCGGGACTAGCGGGGGCGCAGATACGCAGTATTTT.

The CDR3 sequence is CASSYGDSSSYEQYF. The CDR3 DNA reads TGTGCCAGCAGTTACGGGGACAGTAGCTCCTACGAGCAGTACTTC. The V and J genes are TRBV6-5 and TRBJ2-7; 7 bases match TRBD1. The CDR3 is 15 residues long. Losses at the gene ends were 2 bases for V and 0 bases for J; bases not matched to a gene: 4. The germline V gene encodes CDR1 MNHEY and CDR2 SVGAGI.

CDR3 nucleotide sequence: TGTGCCAGCAGTTACAACAGGGCTTACCTCTACACCGGGGAGCTGTTTTTT. Amino acid sequence: CASSYNRAYLYTGELFF. The rearrangement links TRBV6-2 or TRBV6-3 to TRBJ2-2, with TRBD1 as a possible D gene (6 bases). This CDR3 is built from 17 residues. V was clipped by 2 bases and J by 3 bases, with 16 bases between them. CDR1 and CDR2 (germline): MNHEY, SVGEGT.

The chain combines TRBV11-2 with TRBJ2-5, with TRBD2 matching 14 bases. From germline, CDR1 is SGHAT and CDR2 FQNNGV. There are 16 residues in the CDR3. V trimming: 5 bases; J trimming: 5 bases; junction bases outside the gene matches: 7. The CDR3 nucleotides read TGTGCCAGCAGCCCGGGACTAGCGGGGGACCGTGAGACCCAGTACTTC. It specifies CASSPGLAGDRETQYF.

V is TRBV19 and J is TRBJ1-1; D ambiguous. CDR3 length: 13 residues. V lost 5 bases and J 2 bases, leaving 9 bases between the germline ends. The germline V gene has CDR1 LNHDA and CDR2 SQIVND (reference sequence). CDR3 sequence: CASSVKLNTEAFF. The CDR3, as DNA: TGTGCCAGTAGTGTCAAGCTTAACACTGAAGCTTTCTTT.

The chain employs TRBV6-2 or TRBV6-3 and TRBJ1-3; a possible D gene is TRBD1 (5 bases). V gave up 5 bases and J gave up 0 bases, with 11 bases separating them. Germline CDR1 and CDR2: MNHEY and SVGEGT. The CDR3 has 15 amino acids. As DNA, the CDR3 is TGTGCCAGCAGTCGACAGTTTTCCTCTGGAAACACCATATATTTT. It codes for CASSRQFSSGNTIYF.

This clone was recorded once. The chain uses TRBV7-9 and TRBJ2-5; TRBD1 agrees at 9 bases. The CDR3 is 15 amino acids. Losses at the gene ends were 1 base for V and 0 bases for J; bases not matched to a gene: 0. CDR1 is SEHNR, CDR2 FQNEAQ, per germline (reference sequence). CDR3 region: CASSLGDRDQETQYF. For the CDR3, the DNA is TGTGCCAGCAGCTTAGGGGACAGGGACCAAGAGACCCAGTACTTC.

The CDR3 region has the DNA TGTGCCAGCAGTGAAAGGGGATCCCTTTCTGGTACGCAGTATTTT. Protein: CASSERGSLSGTQYF. The chain links TRBV6-1 to TRBJ2-3, with a weak D call TRBD1 (5 bases). The CDR3 is 15 residues long. V lost 2 bases, J lost 8 bases, and 17 bases lay in between. The germline CDR1 and CDR2 sequences are MNHNS and SASEGT.

The CDR3 sequence: CASSSQVKNIQYF. DNA of the CDR3: TGTGCCAGCAGCTCCCAGGTCAAAAACATTCAGTACTTC. This chain connects TRBV7-9 to TRBJ2-4, with no clear D. There are 13 residues in the CDR3. Germline CDR1 is SEHNR and CDR2 is FQNEAQ (reference sequence). V was pared by 4 bases and J by 3 bases, with 7 bases between.

This rearrangement joins TRBV5-1 to TRBJ2-3; 8 bases fit TRBD2. The V and J ends lost 6 bases and 6 bases, in that order; junction bases with no gene match: 9. CDR1 and CDR2 from the germline V gene are SGHRS and YFSETQ. CDR3 length: 14 residues. DNA for the CDR3: TGCGCCAGCATGGGGCGGGAGGAGTGGGATACGCAGTATTTT. It codes for CASMGREEWDTQYF.

V and J are TRBV6-5 and TRBJ2-1; the D is unclear. Germline values: CDR1 MNHEY, CDR2 SVGAGI. V gave up 8 bases and J gave up 5 bases, with 7 bases separating them. The CDR3 runs to 11 residues. The CDR3 is CASHRDNEQFF. As DNA, the CDR3 is TGTGCCAGCCACAGAGACAATGAGCAGTTCTTC.

V is TRBV6-5 and J is TRBJ1-5; no firm D call. The germline V and J ends were trimmed by 6 bases and 4 bases, with 7 bases remaining between them. CDR3 length: 12 amino acids. Germline lookup yields CDR1 MNHEY and CDR2 SVGAGI. The CDR3 region has the DNA TGTGCCAGCAGGGCAGCGAATCAGCCCCAGCATTTT. It codes for CASRAANQPQHF.

The rearrangement uses TRBV6-1 and TRBJ2-7, with 9 bases lining up with TRBD1. The CDR3 is 18 residues long. V dropped 4 bases and J dropped 3; count of bases not matched to a gene: 16. Germline loops: CDR1 MNHNS, CDR2 SASEGT. The CDR3 DNA sequence: TGTGCCAGCAGTGCCTCGACAGGGGGTGATATCCGGGTCTACGAGCAGTACGTC. It specifies CASSASTGGDIRVYEQYV.

This chain joins TRBV5-1 and TRBJ1-6, with 9 bases aligning to TRBD1. This CDR3 comprises 16 residues. CDR1 and CDR2 from the germline V gene are SGHRS and YFSETQ. Unmatched junction bases numbered 10, after V lost 4 bases and J lost 8 bases. The CDR3 region has the DNA TGCGCCAGCAGCGCGTCCCGGGACAGGGTTGATTCACCCCTCCACTTT. This sequence encodes CASSASRDRVDSPLHF.

V usage is TRBV6-2 or TRBV6-3 and J usage is TRBJ2-7, with no clear D. Per germline, CDR1 MNHEY and CDR2 SVGEGT. This CDR3 has 13 residues. The ends were cut back, 2 bases at V and 5 bases at J, with 10 bases in the middle. The CDR3 loop reads CASSYLLRDEQYV. The CDR3 coding sequence is TGTGCCAGCAGTTACCTACTTAGAGACGAGCAGTACGTC.

This sequence joins TRBV6-5 and TRBJ2-3, with D uncertain. The CDR3 consists of 14 residues. Germline assignment: CDR1 MNHEY and CDR2 SVGAGI. Trimming took 5 bases from V and 4 from J, leaving 13 bases between them. The CDR3 DNA is TGTGCCAGCAGTAGGCAGGAAAGCTCAGATACGCAGTATTTT. Translating it yields CASSRQESSDTQYF.

For the CDR3, the DNA is TGCGCCAGCAGTTGGGCCCTGGACAGTCGTGAAGCTTTCTTT. Protein sequence: CASSWALDSREAFF. This sequence joins TRBV5-1 and TRBJ1-1; TRBD1 is a possible D gene (6 bases). The germline V gene encodes CDR1 SGHRS and CDR2 YFSETQ. The CDR3 covers 14 residues. Between the trimmed V and J ends, which lost 5 bases and 7 bases, there was a span of 18 bases.

V and J are TRBV6-6 and TRBJ1-6; D not certain. CDR1 and CDR2 from the germline V gene are MNHNY and SVGAGI (reference sequence). Trimming pared 7 bases from V and 0 bases from J, leaving 13 bases between. CDR3 size: 16 residues. This CDR3 reads CASTKTVSSYNSPLHF. The CDR3 DNA follows: TGTGCCAGCACCAAGACTGTGAGCTCCTATAATTCACCCCTCCACTTT.

The chain has TRBV4-1 and TRBJ1-2; 8 bases are shared with TRBD1. Looked up from germline, CDR1 is MGHRA and CDR2 is YSYEKL. Losses at the gene ends were 3 bases for V and 3 bases for J; bases not matched to a gene: 6. The CDR3 is 15 amino acids. Written as DNA, the CDR3 is TGCGCCAGCAGCCATGGAGCAGGGGGCTACTATGGCTACACCTTC. It codes for CASSHGAGGYYGYTF.

This clone was recorded only once. J is TRBJ2-6 and V is TRBV7-9; D not resolved. V shed 2 bases and J shed 4 bases, with 12 bases lying between them. CDR3 size: 16 residues. CDR1 and CDR2 from the germline V gene are SEHNR and FQNEAQ (reference sequence). The CDR3 nucleotides are TGTGCCAGCAGCTTAAGCTTTTATTCAGGGGCCAACGTCCTGACTTTC. Translated, it gives CASSLSFYSGANVLTF.

The chain has TRBV7-9 and TRBJ2-7; 9 bases are a match to TRBD1. Germline V gene data show CDR1 as SEHNR and CDR2 as FQNEAQ (reference sequence). The CDR3 loop spans 15 amino acids. The V gene end was trimmed by 5 bases and the J gene end by 4 bases; junction bases not matched to a gene: 9. This CDR3 reads CASSLSGTGNYEQYV. The CDR3 nucleotides read TGTGCCAGCAGCCTATCCGGGACAGGGAATTACGAGCAGTACGTC.